These T cell receptor beta chains were read from a single sample in a study of technical replicates of blood from several donors. Method: immunoSEQ multiplex PCR; TCRdb's copy keeps in-frame clones and lacks some. Of tens of thousands of clones detected, 94% appear once; the ten largest clones hold just over 0.25%. The source material was T cells isolated from PBMCs. The receptors stem from a human donor in good health. Both conserved end residues are part of each CDR3. The D gene is left open where the match is weak. The size field is filled for only some rows; it gives once, few, many or a size class.

>TRBJ2-1|TRBD2|NA|15|TRBV25-1
CASNQDSGSGGEQFF
TGTGCCAGCAATCAAGATAGCGGGAGTGGGGGCGAGCAGTTCTTC
>TRBJ1-1|NA|few|14|TRBV6-5
CASKEGQRDTEAFF
TGTGCCAGCAAAGAGGGCCAGCGGGACACTGAAGCTTTCTTT
>TRBJ1-2|NA|few|15|TRBV28
CASTTRGVANYGYTF
TGTGCCAGCACTACCCGGGGGGTGGCGAACTATGGCTACACCTTC
>TRBJ1-6|NA|NA|12|TRBV9
CASGVYNSPLHF
TGTGCCAGCGGAGTATATAATTCACCCCTCCACTTT
>TRBJ2-2|NA|NA|17|TRBV11-2
CASSLFSLLKATGELFF
TGTGCCAGCAGCTTATTTTCCCTCCTTAAAGCTACCGGGGAGCTGTTTTTT
>TRBJ2-5|NA|NA|12|TRBV21-1
CASNPGQETQYF
TGTGCCAGCAACCCGGGGCAAGAGACCCAGTACTTC
>TRBJ2-2|NA|NA|13|TRBV19
CASEEGATGELFF
TGTGCCTCTGAGGAGGGCGCCACCGGGGAGCTGTTTTTT
>TRBJ1-2|NA|NA|16|TRBV15
CATSSSNPGVAYGYTF
TGTGCCACCAGCAGTTCCAACCCAGGGGTAGCCTATGGCTACACCTTC
>TRBJ2-7|TRBD1|once|14|TRBV18
CASSPDRGTYEQYF
TGTGCCAGCTCACCAGACAGGGGGACCTACGAGCAGTACTTC
>TRBJ1-2|TRBD1|once|13|TRBV5-1
CASSVDRGGGYTF
TGCGCCAGCAGCGTCGACAGGGGCGGAGGCTACACCTTC
>TRBJ1-2|NA|NA|15|TRBV5-4
CASSPRDNFYYGYTF
TGTGCCAGCAGCCCCCGGGACAACTTTTACTATGGCTACACCTTC
>TRBJ1-1|NA|NA|14|TRBV5-1
CASSSGLLNTEAFF
TGCGCCAGCAGCTCCGGACTGCTGAACACTGAAGCTTTCTTT
>TRBJ2-7|NA|NA|10|TRBV27
CASGRYEQYF
TGTGCCAGCGGGAGGTACGAGCAGTACTTC
>TRBJ1-4|NA|NA|15|TRBV11-3
CASSPREGDNEKLFF
TGTGCCAGCAGCCCGCGGGAGGGGGATAATGAAAAACTGTTTTTT
>TRBJ2-2|NA|NA|16|TRBV4-1
CASSQEVRTVTGELFF
TGCGCCAGCAGCCAAGAGGTGAGGACAGTTACCGGGGAGCTGTTTTTT
>TRBJ1-4|TRBD1|NA|13|TRBV6-5
CASRDRVREKLFF
TGTGCCAGCAGGGACAGGGTCCGTGAAAAACTGTTTTTT
>TRBJ2-1|NA|NA|13|TRBV19
CASSIGAGQQQFF
TGTGCCAGTAGTATAGGGGCGGGACAGCAGCAGTTCTTC
>TRBJ2-2|NA|NA|14|TRBV6-4
CASSEAAQTGELFF
TGTGCCAGCAGTGAGGCGGCCCAAACCGGGGAGCTGTTTTTT
>TRBJ1-4|TRBD1|NA|14|TRBV28
CASRRDRVVEKLFF
TGTGCCAGCAGGCGGGACAGGGTCGTCGAAAAACTGTTTTTT
>TRBJ2-2|NA|NA|15|TRBV7-2
CASTDQGRNTGELFF
TGTGCCAGCACCGATCAGGGGAGAAACACCGGGGAGCTGTTTTTT
>TRBJ1-3|NA|NA|11|TRBV20-1
CSATNGDTIYF
TGCAGTGCTACTAACGGGGACACCATATATTTT
>TRBJ1-1|NA|NA|15|TRBV6-1
CASSGGDSMNTEAFF
TGTGCCAGCAGTGGTGGCGACAGTATGAACACTGAAGCTTTCTTT
>TRBJ2-7|TRBD2|NA|12|TRBV10-3
CASGGSQYEQYF
TGTGCCAGCGGGGGGTCCCAATACGAGCAGTACTTC